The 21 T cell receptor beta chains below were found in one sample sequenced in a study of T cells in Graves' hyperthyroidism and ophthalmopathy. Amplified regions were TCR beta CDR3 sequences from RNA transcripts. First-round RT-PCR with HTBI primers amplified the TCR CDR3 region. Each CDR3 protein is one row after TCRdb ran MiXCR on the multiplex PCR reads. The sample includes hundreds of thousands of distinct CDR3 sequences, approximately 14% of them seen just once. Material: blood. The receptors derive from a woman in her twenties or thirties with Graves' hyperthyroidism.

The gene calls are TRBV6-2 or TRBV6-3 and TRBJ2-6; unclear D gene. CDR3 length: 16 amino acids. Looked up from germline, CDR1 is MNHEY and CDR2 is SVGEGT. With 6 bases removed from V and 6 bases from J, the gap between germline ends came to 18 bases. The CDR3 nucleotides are TGTGCCAGCAGCTTATCCCCTGGCCTTGAGGCCAACGTCCTGACTTTC. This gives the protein CASSLSPGLEANVLTF.

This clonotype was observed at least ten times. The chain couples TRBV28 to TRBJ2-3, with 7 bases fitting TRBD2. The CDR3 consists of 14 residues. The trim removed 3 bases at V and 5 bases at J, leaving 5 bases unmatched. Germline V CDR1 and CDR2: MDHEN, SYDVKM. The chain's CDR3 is CASSFGGSVDTQYF. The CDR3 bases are TGTGCCAGCAGTTTTGGCGGGAGTGTAGATACGCAGTATTTT.

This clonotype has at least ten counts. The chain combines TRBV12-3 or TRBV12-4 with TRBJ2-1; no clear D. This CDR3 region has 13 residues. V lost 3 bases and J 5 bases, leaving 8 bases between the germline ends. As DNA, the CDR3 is TGTGCCAGCAGTTTGTCCATTAACAATGAGCAGTTCTTC. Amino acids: CASSLSINNEQFF.

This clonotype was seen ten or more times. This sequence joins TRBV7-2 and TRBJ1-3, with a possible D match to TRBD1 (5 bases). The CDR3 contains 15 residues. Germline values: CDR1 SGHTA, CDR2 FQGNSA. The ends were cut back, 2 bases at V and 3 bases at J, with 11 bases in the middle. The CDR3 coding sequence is TGTGCCAGCAGCTTATTTCGGACAAGTGGAAACACCATATATTTT. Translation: CASSLFRTSGNTIYF.

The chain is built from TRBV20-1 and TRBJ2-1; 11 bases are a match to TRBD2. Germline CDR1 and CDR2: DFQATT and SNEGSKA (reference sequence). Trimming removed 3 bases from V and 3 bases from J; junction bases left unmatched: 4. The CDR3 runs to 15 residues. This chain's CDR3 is CSARALAGVYNEQFF. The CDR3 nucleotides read TGCAGTGCTAGGGCACTAGCGGGAGTCTACAATGAGCAGTTCTTC.

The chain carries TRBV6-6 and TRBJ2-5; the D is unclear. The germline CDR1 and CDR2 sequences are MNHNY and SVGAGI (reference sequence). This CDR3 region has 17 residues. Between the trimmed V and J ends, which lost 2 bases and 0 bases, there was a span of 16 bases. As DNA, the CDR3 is TGTGCCAGCAGTTACGGGGAAAACATCCAAAACCAAGAGACCCAGTACTTC. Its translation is CASSYGENIQNQETQYF.

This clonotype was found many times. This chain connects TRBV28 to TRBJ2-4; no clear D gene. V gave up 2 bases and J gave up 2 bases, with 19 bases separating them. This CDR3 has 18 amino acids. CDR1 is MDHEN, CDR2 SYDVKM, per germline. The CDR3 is CASSLRMGGTASKNIQYF. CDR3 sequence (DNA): TGTGCCAGCAGTTTAAGGATGGGCGGTACCGCTTCCAAAAACATTCAGTACTTC.

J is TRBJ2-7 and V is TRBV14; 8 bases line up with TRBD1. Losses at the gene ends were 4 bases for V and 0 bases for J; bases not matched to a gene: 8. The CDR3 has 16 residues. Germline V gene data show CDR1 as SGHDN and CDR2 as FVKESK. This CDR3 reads CASSPRTGRSSYEQYF. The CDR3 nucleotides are TGTGCCAGCAGCCCCAGGACAGGGAGAAGCTCCTACGAGCAGTACTTC.

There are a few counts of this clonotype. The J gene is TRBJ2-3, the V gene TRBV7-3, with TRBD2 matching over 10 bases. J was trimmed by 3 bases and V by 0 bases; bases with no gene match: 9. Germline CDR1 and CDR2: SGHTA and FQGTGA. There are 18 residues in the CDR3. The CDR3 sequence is CASSLTMLAGVGTDTQYF. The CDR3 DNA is TGTGCCAGCAGCTTAACGATGCTAGCGGGAGTGGGTACAGATACGCAGTATTTT.

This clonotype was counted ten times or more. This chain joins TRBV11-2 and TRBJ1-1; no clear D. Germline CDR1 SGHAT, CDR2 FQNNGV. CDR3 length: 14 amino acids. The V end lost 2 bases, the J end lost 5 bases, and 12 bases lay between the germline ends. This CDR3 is CASSLTRVGTEAFF. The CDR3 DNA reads TGTGCCAGCAGCTTAACTAGGGTTGGGACTGAAGCTTTCTTT. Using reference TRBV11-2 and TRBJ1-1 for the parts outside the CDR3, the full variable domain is EAGVAQSPRYKIIEKRQSVAFWCNPISGHATLYWYQQILGQGPKLLIQFQNNGVVDDSQLPKDRFSAERLKGVDSTLKIQPAKLEDSAVYLCASSLTRVGTEAFFGQGTRLTVV.

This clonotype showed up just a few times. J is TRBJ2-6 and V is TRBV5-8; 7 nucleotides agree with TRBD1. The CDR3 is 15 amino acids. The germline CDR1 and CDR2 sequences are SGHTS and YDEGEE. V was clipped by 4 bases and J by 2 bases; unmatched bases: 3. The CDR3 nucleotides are TGTGCCAGCAGCCACAGGGGCCCTGGGGCCAACGTCCTGACTTTC. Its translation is CASSHRGPGANVLTF. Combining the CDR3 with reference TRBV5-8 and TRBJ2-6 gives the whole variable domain EAGVTQSPTHLIKTRGQQATLRCSPISGHTSVYWYQQALGLGLQFLLWYDEGEERNRGNFPPRFSGRQFPNYSSELNVNALELEDSALYLCASSHRGPGANVLTFGAGSRLTVL.

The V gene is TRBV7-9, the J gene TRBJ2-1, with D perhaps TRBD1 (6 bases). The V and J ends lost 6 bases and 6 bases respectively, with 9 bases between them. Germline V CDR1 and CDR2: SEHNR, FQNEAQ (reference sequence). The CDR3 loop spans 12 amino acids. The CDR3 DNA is TGTGCCAGCAGTTGGACAGTCAATGAGCAGTTCTTC. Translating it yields CASSWTVNEQFF.

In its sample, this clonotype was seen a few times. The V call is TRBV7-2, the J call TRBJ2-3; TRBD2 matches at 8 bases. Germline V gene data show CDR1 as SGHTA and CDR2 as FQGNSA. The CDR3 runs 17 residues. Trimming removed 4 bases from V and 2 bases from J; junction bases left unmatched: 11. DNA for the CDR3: TGTGCCAGCAGCTCCCCGGGGGGGGCAGGGTTCACAGATACGCAGTATTTT. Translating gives CASSSPGGAGFTDTQYF.

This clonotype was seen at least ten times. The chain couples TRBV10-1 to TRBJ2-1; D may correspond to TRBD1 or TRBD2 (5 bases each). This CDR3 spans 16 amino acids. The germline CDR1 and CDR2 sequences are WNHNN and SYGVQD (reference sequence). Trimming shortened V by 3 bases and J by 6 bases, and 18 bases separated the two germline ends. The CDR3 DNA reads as TGCGCCAGCAGTGACCCCGGGACCCGGGTGAGCAATGAGCAGTTCTTC. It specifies CASSDPGTRVSNEQFF.

The DNA of the CDR3 is TGTGCCAGCAGTGATCGGGGCCCCAGCACAGATACGCAGTATTTT. Protein product: CASSDRGPSTDTQYF. The chain has TRBV6-1 and TRBJ2-3; D is perhaps TRBD1 or TRBD2 (5 bases each). The CDR3 contains 15 residues. In germline, CDR1 is MNHNS, CDR2 SASEGT. V lost 3 bases, J lost 0 bases, and 10 bases lay in between.

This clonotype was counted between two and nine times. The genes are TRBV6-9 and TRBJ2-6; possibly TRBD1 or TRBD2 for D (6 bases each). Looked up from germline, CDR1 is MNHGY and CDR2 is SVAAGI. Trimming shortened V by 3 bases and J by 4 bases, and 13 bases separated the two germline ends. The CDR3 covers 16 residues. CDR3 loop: CASSYVGGTGANVLTF. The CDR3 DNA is TGTGCCAGCAGTTACGTCGGGGGCACCGGGGCCAACGTCCTGACTTTC.

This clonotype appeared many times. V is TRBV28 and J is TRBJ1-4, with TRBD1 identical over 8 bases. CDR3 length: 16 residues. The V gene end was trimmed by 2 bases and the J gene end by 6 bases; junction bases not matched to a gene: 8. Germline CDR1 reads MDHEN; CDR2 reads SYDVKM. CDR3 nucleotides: TGTGCCAGCAGTTTAGAAGGACAGGGATCGTATGAAAAACTGTTTTTT. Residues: CASSLEGQGSYEKLFF. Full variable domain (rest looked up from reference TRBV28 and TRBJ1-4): DVKVTQSSRYLVKRTGEKVFLECVQDMDHENMFWYRQDPGLGLRLIYFSYDVKMKEKGDIPEGYSVSREKKERFSLILESASTNQTSMYLCASSLEGQGSYEKLFFGSGTQLSVL.

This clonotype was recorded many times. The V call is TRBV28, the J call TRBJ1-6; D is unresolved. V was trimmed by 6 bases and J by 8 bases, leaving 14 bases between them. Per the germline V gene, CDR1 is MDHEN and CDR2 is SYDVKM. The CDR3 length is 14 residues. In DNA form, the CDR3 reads TGTGCCAGCAGAGCTAGACGGCAAGATTCACCCCTCCACTTT. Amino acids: CASRARRQDSPLHF.

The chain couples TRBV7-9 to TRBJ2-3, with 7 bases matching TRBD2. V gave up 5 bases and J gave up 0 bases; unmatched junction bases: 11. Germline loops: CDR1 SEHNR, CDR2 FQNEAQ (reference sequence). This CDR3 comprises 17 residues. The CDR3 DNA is TGTGCCAGCAGCCCGAGGTTGGGGGGGAGAAGCACAGATACGCAGTATTTT. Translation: CASSPRLGGRSTDTQYF.

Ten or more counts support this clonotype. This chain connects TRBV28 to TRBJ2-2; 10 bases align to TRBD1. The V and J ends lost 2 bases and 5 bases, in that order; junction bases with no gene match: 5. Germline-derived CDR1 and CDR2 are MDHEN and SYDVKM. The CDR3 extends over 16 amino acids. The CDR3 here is CASSLLGQGGTGELFF. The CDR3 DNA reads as TGTGCCAGCAGTTTACTTGGACAGGGGGGAACCGGGGAGCTGTTTTTT.

CDR3 protein: CSARHQGGGELFF. CDR3 nucleotide sequence: TGCAGTGCTAGACACCAAGGGGGCGGGGAGCTGTTTTTT. The genes are TRBV20-1 and TRBJ2-2; weak D call: TRBD1 (6 bases). The V and J ends lost 2 bases and 7 bases respectively, with 11 bases between them. Germline V CDR1 and CDR2: DFQATT, SNEGSKA (reference sequence). This CDR3 has 13 residues.